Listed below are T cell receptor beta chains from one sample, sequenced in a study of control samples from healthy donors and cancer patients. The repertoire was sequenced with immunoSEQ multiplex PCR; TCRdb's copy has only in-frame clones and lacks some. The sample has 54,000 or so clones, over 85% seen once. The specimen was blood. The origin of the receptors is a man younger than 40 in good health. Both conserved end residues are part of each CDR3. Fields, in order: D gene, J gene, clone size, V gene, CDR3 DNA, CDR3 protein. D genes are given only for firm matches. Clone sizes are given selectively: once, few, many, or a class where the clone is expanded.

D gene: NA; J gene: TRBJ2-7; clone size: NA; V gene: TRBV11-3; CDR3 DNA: TGTGCCAGCAGTTCCTTAGCTCAATGCTACGAGCAGTACTTC; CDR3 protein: CASSSLAQCYEQYF
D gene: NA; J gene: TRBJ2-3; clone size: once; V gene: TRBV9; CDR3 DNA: TGTGCCAGCAGCGCCTGGGCTAGCACAGATACGCAGTATTTT; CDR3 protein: CASSAWASTDTQYF
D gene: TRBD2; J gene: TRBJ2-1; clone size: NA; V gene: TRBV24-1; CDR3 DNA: TGTGCCACCAGTGATTTGGGTAGCGGGAGGGCCAATACAGATGAGCAGTTCTTC; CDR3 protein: CATSDLGSGRANTDEQFF
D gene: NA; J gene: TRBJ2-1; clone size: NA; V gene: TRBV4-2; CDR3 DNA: TGTGCCAGCAGCCAAGACGAGGCGAGTGAGCAGTTCTTC; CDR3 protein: CASSQDEASEQFF
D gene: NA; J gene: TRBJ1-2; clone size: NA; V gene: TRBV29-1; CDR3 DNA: TGCAGCGTTGTCTCAGGGGAGTATGGCTACACCTTC; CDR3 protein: CSVVSGEYGYTF
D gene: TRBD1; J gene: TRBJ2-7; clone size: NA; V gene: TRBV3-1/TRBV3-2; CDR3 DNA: TGTGCCAGCAGCCAAGACCTCCCCCGGACAGGGACGTCCTACGAGCAGTACTTC; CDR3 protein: CASSQDLPRTGTSYEQYF
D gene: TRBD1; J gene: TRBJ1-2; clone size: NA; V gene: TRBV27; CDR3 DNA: TGTGCCAGCAGTCCCCTCCTCGACAGGGTGATTCCTAACTATGGCTACACCTTC; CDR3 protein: CASSPLLDRVIPNYGYTF
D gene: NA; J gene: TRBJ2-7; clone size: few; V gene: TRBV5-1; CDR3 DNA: TGCGCCAGCACATCAGGGGTAGGAGAGCAGTACTTC; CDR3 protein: CASTSGVGEQYF
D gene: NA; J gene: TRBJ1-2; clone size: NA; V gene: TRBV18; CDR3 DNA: TGTGCCAGCTCACCATTGTCTACTCGAAGGAACTATGGCTACACCTTC; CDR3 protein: CASSPLSTRRNYGYTF
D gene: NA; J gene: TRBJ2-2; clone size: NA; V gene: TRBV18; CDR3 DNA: TGTGCCAGCTCACCGTCGACTCGGACCGGGGAGCTGTTTTTT; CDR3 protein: CASSPSTRTGELFF
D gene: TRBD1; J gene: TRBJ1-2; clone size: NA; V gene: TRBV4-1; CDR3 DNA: TGCGCCAGCAGCTACGAACAGGGGGGCGGTGGCTACACCTTC; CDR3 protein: CASSYEQGGGGYTF
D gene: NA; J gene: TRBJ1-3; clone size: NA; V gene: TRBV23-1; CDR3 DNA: TGCGCCAGCACCTCAAGGGGCTCTGGAAACACCATATATTTT; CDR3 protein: CASTSRGSGNTIYF
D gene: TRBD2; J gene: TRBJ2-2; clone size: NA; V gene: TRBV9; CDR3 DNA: TGTGCCAGCAGCGGAGGGGCGGGAGTCACCGGGGAGCTGTTTTTT; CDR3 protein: CASSGGAGVTGELFF
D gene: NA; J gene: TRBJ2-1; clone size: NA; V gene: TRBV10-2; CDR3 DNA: TGCGCCAGCAGTAGGGGAAAGGGGTGGGATTACGAGCAGTTCTTC; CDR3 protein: CASSRGKGWDYEQFF
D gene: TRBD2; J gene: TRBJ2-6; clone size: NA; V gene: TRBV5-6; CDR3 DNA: TGTGCCAGCAGCTTATTAGCGGGATCCCCTGGGGCCAACGTCCTGACTTTC; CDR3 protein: CASSLLAGSPGANVLTF
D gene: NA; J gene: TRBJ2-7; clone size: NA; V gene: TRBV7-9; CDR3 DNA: TGTGCCAGCACCCGGAGCACTGTCTACGAGCAGTACTTC; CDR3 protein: CASTRSTVYEQYF
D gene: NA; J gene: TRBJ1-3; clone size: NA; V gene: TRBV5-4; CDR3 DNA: TGTGCCAGCAGCTTGTGGGACTCTGGAAACACCATATATTTT; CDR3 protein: CASSLWDSGNTIYF
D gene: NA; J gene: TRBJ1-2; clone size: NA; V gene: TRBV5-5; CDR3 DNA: TGTGCCAGCAGACCTACAGGGCTCGAATACACTGGCTACACCTTC; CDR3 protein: CASRPTGLEYTGYTF